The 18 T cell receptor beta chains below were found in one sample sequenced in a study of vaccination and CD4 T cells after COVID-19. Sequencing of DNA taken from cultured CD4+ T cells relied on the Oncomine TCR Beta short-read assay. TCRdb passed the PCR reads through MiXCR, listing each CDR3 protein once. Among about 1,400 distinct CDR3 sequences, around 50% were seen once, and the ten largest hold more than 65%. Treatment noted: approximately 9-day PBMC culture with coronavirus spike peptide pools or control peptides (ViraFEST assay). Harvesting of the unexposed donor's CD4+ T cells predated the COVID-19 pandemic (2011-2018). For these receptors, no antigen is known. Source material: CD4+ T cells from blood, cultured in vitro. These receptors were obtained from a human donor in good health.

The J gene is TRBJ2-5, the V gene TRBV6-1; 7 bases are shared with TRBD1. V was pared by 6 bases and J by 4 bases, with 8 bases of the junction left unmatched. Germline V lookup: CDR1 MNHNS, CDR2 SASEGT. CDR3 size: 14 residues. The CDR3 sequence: CASSLQGQRETQYF. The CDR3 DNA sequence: TGTGCCAGCAGCCTACAGGGGCAACGAGAGACCCAGTACTTC.

CDR3 sequence: CSARPSEGPQHF. CDR3 in DNA: TGCAGTGCTAGGCCTTCAGAGGGGCCCCAGCATTTT. This chain joins TRBV20-1 and TRBJ1-5; the D is unclear. The CDR3 spans 12 residues. Germline loops: CDR1 DFQATT, CDR2 SNEGSKA (reference sequence). V gave up 3 bases and J gave up 9 bases, with 12 bases separating them.

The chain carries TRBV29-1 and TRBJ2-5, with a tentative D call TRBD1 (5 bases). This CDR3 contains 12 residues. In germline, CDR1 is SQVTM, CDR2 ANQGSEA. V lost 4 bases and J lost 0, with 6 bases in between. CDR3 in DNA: TGCAGCGTTGTAGGGGACCAAGAGACCCAGTACTTC. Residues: CSVVGDQETQYF.

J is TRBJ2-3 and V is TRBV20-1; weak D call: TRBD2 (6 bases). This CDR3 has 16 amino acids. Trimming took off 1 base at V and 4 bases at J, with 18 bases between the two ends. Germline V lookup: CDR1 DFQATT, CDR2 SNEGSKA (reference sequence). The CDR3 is CSARVRGLVWPDTQYF. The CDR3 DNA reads TGCAGTGCTAGAGTTCGGGGGTTGGTATGGCCAGATACGCAGTATTTT.

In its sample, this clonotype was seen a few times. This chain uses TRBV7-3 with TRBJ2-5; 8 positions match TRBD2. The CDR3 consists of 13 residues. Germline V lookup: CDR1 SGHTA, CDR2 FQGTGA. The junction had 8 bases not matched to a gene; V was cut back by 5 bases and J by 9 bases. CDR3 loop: CASSNSGDGSQYF. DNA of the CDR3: TGTGCCAGCAGCAATAGCGGGGACGGGTCCCAGTACTTC.

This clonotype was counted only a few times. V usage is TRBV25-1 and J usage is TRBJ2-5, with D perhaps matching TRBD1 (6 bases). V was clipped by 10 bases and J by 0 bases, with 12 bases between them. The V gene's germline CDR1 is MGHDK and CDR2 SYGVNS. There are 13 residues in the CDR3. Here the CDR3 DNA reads TGTGCCACCGCAGGGGTGTACCAAGAGACCCAGTACTTC. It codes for CATAGVYQETQYF.

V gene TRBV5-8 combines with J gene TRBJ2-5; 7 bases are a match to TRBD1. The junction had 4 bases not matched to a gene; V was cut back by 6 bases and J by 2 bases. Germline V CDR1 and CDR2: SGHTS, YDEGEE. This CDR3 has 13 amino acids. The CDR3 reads CASITRGQETQYF. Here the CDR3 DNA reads TGTGCCAGCATCACCAGGGGGCAAGAGACCCAGTACTTC. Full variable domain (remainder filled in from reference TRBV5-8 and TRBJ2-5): EAGVTQSPTHLIKTRGQQATLRCSPISGHTSVYWYQQALGLGLQFLLWYDEGEERNRGNFPPRFSGRQFPNYSSELNVNALELEDSALYLCASITRGQETQYFGPGTRLLVL.

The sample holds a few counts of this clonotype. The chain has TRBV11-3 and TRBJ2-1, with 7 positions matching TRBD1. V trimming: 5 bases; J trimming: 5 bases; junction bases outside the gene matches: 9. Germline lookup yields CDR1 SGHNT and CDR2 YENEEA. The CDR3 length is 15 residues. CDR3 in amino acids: CASSPAGTVNNEQFF. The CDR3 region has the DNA TGTGCCAGCAGCCCCGCCGGGACAGTAAACAATGAGCAGTTCTTC.

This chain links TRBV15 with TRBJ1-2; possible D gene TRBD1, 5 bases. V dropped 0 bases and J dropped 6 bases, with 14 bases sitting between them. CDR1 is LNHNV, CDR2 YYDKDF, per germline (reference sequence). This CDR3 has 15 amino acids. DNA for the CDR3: TGTGCCACCAGCAGAGATAAGAGGGGAAGGGATGGCTACACCTTC. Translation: CATSRDKRGRDGYTF. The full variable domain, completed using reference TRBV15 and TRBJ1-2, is DAMVIQNPRYQVTQFGKPVTLSCSQTLNHNVMYWYQQKSSQAPKLLFHYYDKDFNNEADTPDNFQSRRPNTSFCFLDIRSPGLGDTAMYLCATSRDKRGRDGYTFGSGTRLTVV.

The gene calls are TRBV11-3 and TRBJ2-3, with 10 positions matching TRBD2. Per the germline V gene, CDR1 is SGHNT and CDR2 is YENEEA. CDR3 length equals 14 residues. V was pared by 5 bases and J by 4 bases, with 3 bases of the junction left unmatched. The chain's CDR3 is CASSLGTSADTQYF. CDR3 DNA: TGTGCCAGCAGCCTTGGGACTAGCGCAGATACGCAGTATTTT. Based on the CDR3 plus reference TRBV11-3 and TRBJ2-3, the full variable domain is EAGVVQSPRYKIIEKKQPVAFWCNPISGHNTLYWYLQNLGQGPELLIRYENEEAVDDSQLPKDRFSAERLKGVDSTLKIQPAELGDSAVYLCASSLGTSADTQYFGPGTRLTVL.

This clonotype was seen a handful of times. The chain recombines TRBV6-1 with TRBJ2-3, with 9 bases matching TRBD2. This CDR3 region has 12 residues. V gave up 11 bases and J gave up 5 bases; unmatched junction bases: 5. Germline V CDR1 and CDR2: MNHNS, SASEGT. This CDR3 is CAGGGGGDTQYF. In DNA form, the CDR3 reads TGTGCCGGCGGGGGGGGCGGAGATACGCAGTATTTT.

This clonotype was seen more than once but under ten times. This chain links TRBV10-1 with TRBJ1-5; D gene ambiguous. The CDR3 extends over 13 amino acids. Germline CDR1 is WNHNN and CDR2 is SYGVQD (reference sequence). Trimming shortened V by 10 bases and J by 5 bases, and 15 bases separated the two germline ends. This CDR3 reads CATPQHGDQPQHF. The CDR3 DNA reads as TGCGCCACGCCACAGCACGGGGATCAGCCCCAGCATTTT.

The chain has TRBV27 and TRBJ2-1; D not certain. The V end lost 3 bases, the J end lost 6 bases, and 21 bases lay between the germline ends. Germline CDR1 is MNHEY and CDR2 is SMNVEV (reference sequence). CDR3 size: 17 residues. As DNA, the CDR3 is TGTGCCAGCAGTTTTAACGTCAAGGCGGTCGGGCCCAATGAGCAGTTCTTC. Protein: CASSFNVKAVGPNEQFF.

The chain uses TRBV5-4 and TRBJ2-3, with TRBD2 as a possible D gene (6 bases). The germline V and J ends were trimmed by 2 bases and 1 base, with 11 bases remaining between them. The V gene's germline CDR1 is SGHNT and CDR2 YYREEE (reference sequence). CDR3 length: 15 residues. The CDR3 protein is CASSFGGVGTDTQYF. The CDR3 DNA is TGTGCCAGCAGCTTCGGCGGGGTGGGCACAGATACGCAGTATTTT.

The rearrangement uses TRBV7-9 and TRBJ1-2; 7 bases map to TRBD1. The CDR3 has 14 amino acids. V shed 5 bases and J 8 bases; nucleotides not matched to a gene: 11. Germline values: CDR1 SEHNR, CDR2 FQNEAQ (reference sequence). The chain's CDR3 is CASSHSRQGYGYTF. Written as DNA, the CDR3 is TGTGCCAGCAGCCACAGCCGACAGGGTTACGGCTACACCTTC.

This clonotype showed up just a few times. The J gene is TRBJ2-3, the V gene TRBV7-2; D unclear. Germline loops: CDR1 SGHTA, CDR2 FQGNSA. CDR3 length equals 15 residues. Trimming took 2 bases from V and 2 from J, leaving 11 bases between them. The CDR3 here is CASSLWALNTDTQYF. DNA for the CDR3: TGTGCCAGCAGCTTATGGGCACTTAACACAGATACGCAGTATTTT.

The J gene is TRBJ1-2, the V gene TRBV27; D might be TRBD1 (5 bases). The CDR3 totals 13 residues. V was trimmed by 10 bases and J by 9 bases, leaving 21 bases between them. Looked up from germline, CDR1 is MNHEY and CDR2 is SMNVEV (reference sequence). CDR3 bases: TGTGCCACCCTACAGGAGGGGATACAAAGCTACACCTTC. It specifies CATLQEGIQSYTF.

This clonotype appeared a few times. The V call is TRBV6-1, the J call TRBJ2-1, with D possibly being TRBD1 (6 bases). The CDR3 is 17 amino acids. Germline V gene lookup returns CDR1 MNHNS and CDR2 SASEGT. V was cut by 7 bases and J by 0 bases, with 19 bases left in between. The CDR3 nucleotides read TGTGCCAGCATCCCAAGACAGGATGGGTACTCCTACAATGAGCAGTTCTTC. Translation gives CASIPRQDGYSYNEQFF.